This T cell receptor (beta chain) originates from a study of blood T cell repertoires in COVID-19. About the study: Acute and convalescent COVID-19 samples came from the United States, Italy and Spain. The analysed material was cDNA or gDNA that came from T cells, B-cell-depleted T cells, or PBMCs.

Original methodology: How many nucleated cells were present was estimated from reference gene primer amplification. Only in-frame clones appear in the TCRdb table, and some are missing; sequencing was by immunoSEQ multiplex PCR. The DNA was the basis for D and trimming; V, J and clone size are from that table. The sample has approximately 210,000 clones; approximately 87% are singletons. Trimming removed 3 bases from V and 1 base from J, with 9 bases in between. The CDR3 length is 14 residues. Germline CDR1 is LGHDT and CDR2 is YNNKEL (reference sequence). This receptor was identified in a woman in her 70s with active or convalescent COVID-19. This chain joins TRBV3-1 (or the pseudogene TRBV3-2) and TRBJ1-1; no reliable D call. Sample: peripheral blood. CDR3 coding DNA: TGTGCCAGCAGCCACGGCGGCGAGAACACTGAAGCTTTCTTT. It encodes CASSHGGENTEAFF.